The next 7 T cell receptor beta chains were all read from a single sample in a study of beta chain features in type 1 diabetes. General study results and limits: Significant though moderate, a shortening of TCRB CDR3s appeared in all four CD4+ subsets of Type 1 diabetes patients.

The investigators reverse transcribed all of the isolated RNA, so they sequenced expressed TCRB transcripts. Repertoires were generated with immunoSEQ multiplex PCR, while TCRdb's copy carries only in-frame clones and drops some. The top ten clones hold around 0.019% of a sample with under 250,000 clones, roughly 13% of them seen once. Antigens of these TCRs are unknown. What was sequenced was naive CD4+ T cells from blood. The receptors shown here come from a young man with type 1 diabetes.

This clone was detected a few times. The chain links TRBV6-6 to TRBJ2-1, with D perhaps TRBD2 (6 bases). Germline lookup yields CDR1 MNHNY and CDR2 SVGAGI (reference sequence). V dropped 0 bases and J dropped 6 bases, with 12 bases sitting between them. The CDR3 contains 15 residues. CDR3 loop: CASSYSTLRGNEQFF. The CDR3 DNA is TGTGCCAGCAGTTACTCCACCCTGCGGGGCAATGAGCAGTTCTTC.

The chain combines TRBV7-9 with TRBJ2-1, with a tentative D call TRBD1 (6 bases). Germline V gives CDR1 SEHNR, CDR2 FQNEAQ (reference sequence). The CDR3 is 13 amino acids. Trimming took off 5 bases at V and 14 bases at J, with 19 bases between the two ends. CDR3 bases: TGTGCCAGCAGCCCGCCCAGGGGAGTTTCCGAGTTCTTC. This sequence encodes CASSPPRGVSEFF. The full variable domain, with the rest looked up from reference TRBV7-9 and TRBJ2-1, is DTGVSQNPRHKITKRGQNVTFRCDPISEHNRLYWYRQTLGQGPEFLTYFQNEAQLEKSRLLSDRFSAERPKGSFSTLEIQRTEQGDSAMYLCASSPPRGVSEFFGPGTRLTVL.

The V call is TRBV12-5, the J call TRBJ2-5; TRBD2 matches 8 bases. The germline gives CDR1 LGHNT, CDR2 FRNRAP. Trimming took 6 bases from V and 5 from J; bases not matched to a gene: 14. The length of the CDR3 is 16 residues. The CDR3 is CASGGRGSPSVETQYF. CDR3 nucleotide sequence: TGTGCTAGTGGCGGGAGGGGAAGTCCGTCCGTGGAGACCCAGTACTTC.

The chain combines TRBV28 with TRBJ2-7, with a weak D call TRBD2 (7 bases). Trimming removed 4 bases from V and 7 bases from J, with 14 bases in between. This CDR3 is built from 13 residues. Looked up from germline, CDR1 is MDHEN and CDR2 is SYDVKM. In nucleotides, the CDR3 is TGTGCCAGCAGTTCCGGGGGGCCCGAGGAGCAGTACTTC. The encoded protein is CASSSGGPEEQYF.

The V call is TRBV28, the J call TRBJ2-3, with D maybe TRBD1 (5 bases). The germline CDR1 and CDR2 sequences are MDHEN and SYDVKM. CDR3 length: 13 residues. Trimming took 2 bases from V and 3 from J, leaving 6 bases between them. CDR3 loop: CASSLAGTDTQYF. The DNA for the CDR3 is TGTGCCAGCAGTTTAGCAGGGACAGATACGCAGTATTTT.

This clone was picked up a small number of times. The chain employs TRBV9 and TRBJ2-5; the D is unclear. The V gene lost 5 bases and the J gene lost 5 bases, with 13 bases spanning the gap. CDR1 and CDR2 from the germline V gene are SGDLS and YYNGEE. This CDR3 is 13 amino acids long. CDR3 sequence (DNA): TGTGCCAGCAGTGGCAGCTCCGGGGAGACCCAGTACTTC. Translating it yields CASSGSSGETQYF.

The chain links TRBV5-4 to TRBJ1-6; D is uncertain. Trimming took off 4 bases at V and 5 bases at J, with 13 bases between the two ends. This CDR3 comprises 15 residues. CDR1 is SGHNT and CDR2 is YYREEE in the germline V gene (reference sequence). CDR3 sequence (DNA): TGTGCCAGCAGCGTTGGGCCGTTAAATAATTCACCCCTCCACTTT. Its protein is CASSVGPLNNSPLHF. The entire variable domain, with the rest obtained from reference TRBV5-4 and TRBJ1-6, is as follows: ETGVTQSPTHLIKTRGQQVTLRCSSQSGHNTVSWYQQALGQGPQFIFQYYREEENGRGNFPPRFSGLQFPNYSSELNVNALELDDSALYLCASSVGPLNNSPLHFGNGTRLTVT.